At least ten counts were recorded for the clone carrying this T cell receptor (beta chain). Its antigen is currently unknown. This record comes from a study of T cells in Graves' hyperthyroidism and ophthalmopathy. At the level of the study: Peripheral blood collection took place at initial diagnosis, before any treatment.

The investigators amplified TCR beta CDR3 regions from RNA transcripts. The HTBI primer set drove a first-round RT-PCR of the TCR CDR3. Each CDR3 protein gets one entry after TCRdb re-called the multiplex PCR reads with MiXCR. The sample includes 400,000 or so distinct CDR3 sequences, around 15% of them seen just once. Every diagnosis used clinical symptoms, serum thyroxine and TRAb, thyroid ultrasound and orbital computed tomography. The PBMCs were taken from roughly 10 ml of fresh peripheral blood. V gave up 3 bases and J gave up 7 bases, with 13 bases separating them. The CDR3 loop spans 14 amino acids. From germline, CDR1 is SEHNR and CDR2 FQNEAQ (reference sequence). Study-level points and caveats: Blood also showed most of the thyroid clonotypes that were expanded above 0.001.

This chain uses TRBV7-9 with TRBJ2-1, with D unclear. The source of this sequence is a woman in her fifties or sixties with Graves' ophthalmopathy. Sequences were obtained from blood. The CDR3 spells CASSFGPQWNEQFF. CDR3 in DNA: TGTGCCAGCAGCTTCGGGCCTCAGTGGAATGAGCAGTTCTTC.